What follows are 11 T cell receptor beta chains derived from one specimen sequenced in a study of OX40 agonist ivuxolimab in advanced cancers. Some clones are missing from TCRdb's copy, which holds only in-frame ones; the method was immunoSEQ multiplex PCR. The sample contains about 91,000 clones, around four fifths of which appear only once. This specimen consisted of CD4+ or CD8+ T cells sorted from blood, obtained in a trial of the OX40 agonist ivuxolimab. Receptor source: an adult with an advanced solid tumor such as melanoma, head and neck, liver or kidney cancer.

This chain joins TRBV27 and TRBJ1-2; D gene unclear. This CDR3 comprises 16 residues. Trimming took 6 bases from V and 7 from J, leaving 24 bases between them. Per the germline V gene, CDR1 is MNHEY and CDR2 is SMNVEV (reference sequence). The CDR3 DNA sequence: TGTGCCAGCAGCCTATCAGAAAGGGCCAGCTTTTCTGGCTACACCTTC. Residues: CASSLSERASFSGYTF.

The DNA of the CDR3 is TGTGCCAGCAGCTCGGGACAGGGGGCAGCTAACTATGGCTACACCTTC. This gives the protein CASSSGQGAANYGYTF. The rearrangement uses TRBV7-2 and TRBJ1-2, with TRBD1 matching over 12 bases. CDR3 length equals 16 residues. In germline, CDR1 is SGHTA, CDR2 FQGNSA. The J segment lost 0 bases and the V segment lost 4 bases, leaving 3 bases of the junction unmatched. Combining the CDR3 with reference TRBV7-2 and TRBJ1-2 gives the whole variable domain GAGVSQSPSNKVTEKGKDVELRCDPISGHTALYWYRQSLGQGLEFLIYFQGNSAPDKSGLPSDRFSAERTGGSVSTLTIQRTQQEDSAVYLCASSSGQGAANYGYTFGSGTRLTVV.

The CDR3 coding sequence is TGTGCCAGCCAATCAGCAGGCTTTCAAGAGACCCAGTACTTC. Translation: CASQSAGFQETQYF. The gene calls are TRBV6-6 and TRBJ2-5; D not certain. Looked up from germline, CDR1 is MNHNY and CDR2 is SVGAGI (reference sequence). Between the trimmed V and J ends, which lost 8 bases and 2 bases, there was a span of 15 bases. This CDR3 is 14 amino acids long.

The gene calls are TRBV28 and TRBJ1-5; 7 bases are shared with TRBD1. V shed 11 bases, J shed 7 bases, and the junction held 14 bases outside the gene matches. Looked up from germline, CDR1 is MDHEN and CDR2 is SYDVKM. The CDR3 consists of 14 residues. CDR3 sequence: CAAQTGTTKQPQHF. The CDR3 nucleotides are TGTGCCGCTCAGACAGGGACGACGAAACAGCCCCAGCATTTT.

The chain joins TRBV6-1 to TRBJ1-1; a weak D match, TRBD1 (5 bases). This CDR3 has 14 residues. Germline-derived CDR1 and CDR2 are MNHNS and SASEGT. Trimming removed 10 bases at V and 4 bases at J, with 19 bases between. CDR3 protein: CATRDDYRFTEAFF. Written as DNA, the CDR3 is TGTGCCACCAGGGACGATTATCGGTTCACTGAAGCTTTCTTT.

V usage is TRBV5-1 and J usage is TRBJ1-2; 7 bases are a match to TRBD1. This CDR3 has 13 residues. The V segment lost 4 bases and the J segment 3 bases; nucleotides outside the gene matches: 3. CDR1 is SGHRS, CDR2 YFSETQ, per germline. Here the CDR3 reads CASSPGQYYGYTF. In DNA, the CDR3 is TGCGCCAGCAGCCCGGGACAGTACTATGGCTACACCTTC.

The CDR3 DNA reads TGTGCCAGTAGAGTACTGGGTGGGCCCCTCCACTTT. Translation gives CASRVLGGPLHF. The chain links TRBV19 to TRBJ1-6; no firm D call. V was trimmed by 6 bases and J by 13 bases, leaving 13 bases between them. There are 12 residues in the CDR3. The germline CDR1 and CDR2 sequences are LNHDA and SQIVND (reference sequence).

V usage is TRBV5-1 and J usage is TRBJ1-5, with D uncertain. Trimming cost V 0 bases and J 5 bases, with 9 bases left between them. The CDR3 is 14 residues long. Germline V CDR1 and CDR2: SGHRS, YFSETQ. The CDR3 region has the DNA TGCGCCAGCAGCTTGGATGGCACCTATCAGCCCCAGCATTTT. This sequence encodes CASSLDGTYQPQHF.

V usage is TRBV9 and J usage is TRBJ2-3; perhaps TRBD2 as D (6 bases). Germline V CDR1 and CDR2: SGDLS, YYNGEE. Deletions cut 3 bases from V and 2 bases from J, with 13 bases between. The CDR3 is 15 residues long. The CDR3 loop reads CASSARDSYTDTQYF. CDR3 DNA: TGTGCCAGCAGCGCAAGGGACTCATACACAGATACGCAGTATTTT.

The chain couples TRBV2 to TRBJ2-5; 10 nucleotides agree with TRBD1. The CDR3 runs to 15 residues. Germline loops: CDR1 SNHLY, CDR2 FYNNEI. The junction had 9 bases not matched to a gene; V was cut back by 6 bases and J by 5 bases. CDR3 in DNA: TGTGCCAGCAGGTCACCGGGACAGGGGTGGGAGACCCAGTACTTC. The encoded protein is CASRSPGQGWETQYF. Complete variable domain (other parts from reference TRBV2 and TRBJ2-5): EPEVTQTPSHQVTQMGQEVILRCVPISNHLYFYWYRQILGQKVEFLVSFYNNEISEKSEIFDDQFSVERPDGSNFTLKIRSTKLEDSAMYFCASRSPGQGWETQYFGPGTRLLVL.

This chain uses TRBV29-1 with TRBJ1-1; D might be TRBD1 (6 bases). Germline assignment: CDR1 SQVTM and CDR2 ANQGSEA. This CDR3 has 12 residues. V gave up 6 bases and J gave up 5 bases, with 13 bases separating them. The CDR3 loop reads CSVRGAYTEAFF. The DNA of the CDR3 is TGCAGCGTACGGGGGGCTTATACTGAAGCTTTCTTT.